The present entry profiles one TCR beta chain with its context. Clones were read by immunoSEQ multiplex PCR, and TCRdb kept only the in-frame ones, dropping some. Among 130,000 or so clones listed, 94% were seen once. The sample comes from a study of control samples from healthy donors and cancer patients. The receptor was isolated from a man aged 40-49 years in good health. Sequenced material: blood.

Here the CDR3 reads CASSPEPGQGRWETQYF. In DNA form, the CDR3 reads TGTGCCAGCAGCCCCGAACCGGGACAGGGGAGGTGGGAGACCCAGTACTTC. The chain employs TRBV6-2 or TRBV6-3 and TRBJ2-5, with 10 bases that match TRBD1. CDR1 is MNHEY, CDR2 SVGEGT, per germline. The CDR3 has 17 amino acids. Trimming at V came to 6 bases and at J to 5 bases, leaving 15 bases not matched to a gene.